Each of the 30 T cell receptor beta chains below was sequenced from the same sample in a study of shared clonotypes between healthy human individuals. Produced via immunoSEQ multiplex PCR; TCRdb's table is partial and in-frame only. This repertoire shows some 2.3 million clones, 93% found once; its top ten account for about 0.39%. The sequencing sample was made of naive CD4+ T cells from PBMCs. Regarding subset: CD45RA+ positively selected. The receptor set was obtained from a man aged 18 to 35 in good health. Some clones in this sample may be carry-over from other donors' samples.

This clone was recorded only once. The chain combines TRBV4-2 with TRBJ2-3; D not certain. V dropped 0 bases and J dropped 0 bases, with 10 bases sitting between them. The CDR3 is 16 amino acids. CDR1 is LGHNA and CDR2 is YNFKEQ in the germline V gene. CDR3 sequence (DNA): TGTGCCAGCAGCCAAGAGGCCAGGCCTAGCACAGATACGCAGTATTTT. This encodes CASSQEARPSTDTQYF.

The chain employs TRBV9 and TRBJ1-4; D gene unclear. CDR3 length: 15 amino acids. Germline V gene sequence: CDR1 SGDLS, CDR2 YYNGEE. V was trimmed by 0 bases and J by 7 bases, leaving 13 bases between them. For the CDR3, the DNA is TGTGCCAGCAGCGTAGGGAACAGACTGAGTGAAAAACTGTTTTTT. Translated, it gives CASSVGNRLSEKLFF.

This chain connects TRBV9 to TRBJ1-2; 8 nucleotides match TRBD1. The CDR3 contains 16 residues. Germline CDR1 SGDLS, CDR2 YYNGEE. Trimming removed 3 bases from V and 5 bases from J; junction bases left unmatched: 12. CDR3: CASSAGGQGTVYGYTF. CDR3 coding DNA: TGTGCCAGCAGCGCTGGAGGACAGGGAACTGTATATGGCTACACCTTC.

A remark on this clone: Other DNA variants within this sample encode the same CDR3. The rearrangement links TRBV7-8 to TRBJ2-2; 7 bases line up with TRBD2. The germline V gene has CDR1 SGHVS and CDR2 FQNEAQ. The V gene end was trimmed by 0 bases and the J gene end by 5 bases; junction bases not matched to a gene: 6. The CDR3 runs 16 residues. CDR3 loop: CASSLAGTGGTGELFF. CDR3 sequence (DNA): TGTGCCAGCAGCTTAGCCGGGACGGGAGGAACCGGGGAGCTGTTTTTT.

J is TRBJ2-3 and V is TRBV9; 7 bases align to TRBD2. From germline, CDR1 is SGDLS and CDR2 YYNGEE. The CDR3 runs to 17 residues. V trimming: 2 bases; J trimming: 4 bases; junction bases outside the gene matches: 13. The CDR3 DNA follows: TGTGCCAGCAGCGTTTTCCCCTTGGGAGCGGGGTCAGATACGCAGTATTTT. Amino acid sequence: CASSVFPLGAGSDTQYF. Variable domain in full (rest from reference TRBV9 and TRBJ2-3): DSGVTQTPKHLITATGQRVTLRCSPRSGDLSVYWYQQSLDQGLQFLIQYYNGEERAKGNILERFSAQQFPDLHSELNLSSLELGDSALYFCASSVFPLGAGSDTQYFGPGTRLTVL.

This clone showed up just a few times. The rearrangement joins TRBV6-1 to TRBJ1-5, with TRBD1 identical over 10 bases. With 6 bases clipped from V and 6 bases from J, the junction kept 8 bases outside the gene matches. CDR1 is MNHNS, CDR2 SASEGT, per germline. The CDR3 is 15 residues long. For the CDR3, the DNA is TGTGCCAGCAGAACGACAGGGGGCGCATCTCAGCCCCAGCATTTT. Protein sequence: CASRTTGGASQPQHF.

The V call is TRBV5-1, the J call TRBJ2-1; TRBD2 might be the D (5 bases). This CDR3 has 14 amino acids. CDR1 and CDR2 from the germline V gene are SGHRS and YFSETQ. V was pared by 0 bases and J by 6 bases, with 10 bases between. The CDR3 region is CASSLAQDFNEQFF. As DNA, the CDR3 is TGCGCCAGCAGCTTGGCGCAGGACTTCAATGAGCAGTTCTTC.

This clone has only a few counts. As DNA, the CDR3 is TGTGCCAGCAGTACCTCCAGCTACAATGAGCAGTTCTTC. This sequence encodes CASSTSSYNEQFF. The V and J genes are TRBV2 and TRBJ2-1; D ambiguous. The germline V and J ends were trimmed by 5 bases and 3 bases, with 8 bases remaining between them. Germline V gene data show CDR1 as SNHLY and CDR2 as FYNNEI. This CDR3 has 13 residues.

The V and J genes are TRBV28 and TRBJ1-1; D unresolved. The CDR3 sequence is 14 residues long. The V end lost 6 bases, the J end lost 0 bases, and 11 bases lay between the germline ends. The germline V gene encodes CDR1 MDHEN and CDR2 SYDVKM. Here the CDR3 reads CASRTQVLNTEAFF. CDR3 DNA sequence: TGTGCCAGCAGGACCCAGGTTTTGAACACTGAAGCTTTCTTT. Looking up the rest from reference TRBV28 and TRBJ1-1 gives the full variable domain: DVKVTQSSRYLVKRTGEKVFLECVQDMDHENMFWYRQDPGLGLRLIYFSYDVKMKEKGDIPEGYSVSREKKERFSLILESASTNQTSMYLCASRTQVLNTEAFFGQGTRLTVV.

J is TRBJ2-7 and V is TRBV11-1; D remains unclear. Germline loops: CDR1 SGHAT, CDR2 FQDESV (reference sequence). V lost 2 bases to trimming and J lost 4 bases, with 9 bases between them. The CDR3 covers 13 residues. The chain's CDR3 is CASSLSRLYEQYF. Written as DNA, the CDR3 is TGTGCCAGCAGCTTATCACGCCTATACGAGCAGTACTTC.

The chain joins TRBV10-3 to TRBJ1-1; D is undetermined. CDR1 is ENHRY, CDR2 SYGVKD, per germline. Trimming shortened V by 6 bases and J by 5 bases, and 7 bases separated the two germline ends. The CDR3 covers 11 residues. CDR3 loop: CAISETTEAFF. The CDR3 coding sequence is TGTGCCATCAGCGAGACAACTGAAGCTTTCTTT.

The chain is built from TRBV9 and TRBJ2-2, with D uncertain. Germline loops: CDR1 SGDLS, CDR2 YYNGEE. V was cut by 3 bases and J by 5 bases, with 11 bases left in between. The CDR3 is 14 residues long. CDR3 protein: CASSAVRLTGELFF. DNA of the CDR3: TGTGCCAGCAGCGCCGTTAGGTTGACCGGGGAGCTGTTTTTT.

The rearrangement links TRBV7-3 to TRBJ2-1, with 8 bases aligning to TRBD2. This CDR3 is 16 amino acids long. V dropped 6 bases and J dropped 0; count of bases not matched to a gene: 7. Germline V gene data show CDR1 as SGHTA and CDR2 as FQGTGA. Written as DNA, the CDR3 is TGTGCCAGCAGTCCGCGAGCGGGGGACTCCTACAATGAGCAGTTCTTC. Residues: CASSPRAGDSYNEQFF.

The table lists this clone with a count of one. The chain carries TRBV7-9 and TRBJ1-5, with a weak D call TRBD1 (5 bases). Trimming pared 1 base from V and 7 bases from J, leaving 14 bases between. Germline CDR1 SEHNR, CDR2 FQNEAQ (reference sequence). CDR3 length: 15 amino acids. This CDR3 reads CASSLGGGSGQPQHF. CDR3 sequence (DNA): TGTGCCAGCAGCTTAGGGGGCGGGAGCGGCCAGCCCCAGCATTTT.

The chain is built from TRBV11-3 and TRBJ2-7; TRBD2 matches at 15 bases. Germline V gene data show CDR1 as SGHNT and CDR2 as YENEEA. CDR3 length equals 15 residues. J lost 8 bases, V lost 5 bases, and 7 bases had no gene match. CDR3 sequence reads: CASSPGLAGGYKQYF. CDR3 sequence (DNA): TGTGCCAGCAGCCCAGGACTAGCGGGGGGGTATAAGCAGTACTTC.

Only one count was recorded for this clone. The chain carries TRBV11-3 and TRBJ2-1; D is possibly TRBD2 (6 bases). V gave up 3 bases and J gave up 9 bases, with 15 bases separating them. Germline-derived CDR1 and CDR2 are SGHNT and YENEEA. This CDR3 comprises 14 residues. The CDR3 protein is CASSLVREAGEQFF. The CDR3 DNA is TGTGCCAGCAGCTTGGTTAGGGAGGCCGGTGAGCAGTTCTTC.

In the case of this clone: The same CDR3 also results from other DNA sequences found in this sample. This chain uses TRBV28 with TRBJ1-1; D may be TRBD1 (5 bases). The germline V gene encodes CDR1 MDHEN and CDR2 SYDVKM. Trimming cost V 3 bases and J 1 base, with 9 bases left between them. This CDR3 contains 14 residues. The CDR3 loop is CASSFGGGNTEAFF. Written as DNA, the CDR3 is TGTGCCAGCAGTTTCGGGGGAGGGAACACTGAAGCTTTCTTT.

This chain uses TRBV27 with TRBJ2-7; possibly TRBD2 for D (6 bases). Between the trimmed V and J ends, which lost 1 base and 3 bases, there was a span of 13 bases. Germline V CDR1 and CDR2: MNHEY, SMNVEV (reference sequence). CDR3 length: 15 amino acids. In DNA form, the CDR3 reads TGTGCCAGCAGTTTATTTCCCGGGAGTAGCTACGAGCAGTACTTC. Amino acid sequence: CASSLFPGSSYEQYF.

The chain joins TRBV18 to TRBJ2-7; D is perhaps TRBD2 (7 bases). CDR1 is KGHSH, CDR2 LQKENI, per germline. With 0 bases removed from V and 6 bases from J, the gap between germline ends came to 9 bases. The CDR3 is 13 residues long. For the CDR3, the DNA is TGTGCCAGCTCACCACCGGCGGGGGCCGAGCAGTACTTC. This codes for CASSPPAGAEQYF.

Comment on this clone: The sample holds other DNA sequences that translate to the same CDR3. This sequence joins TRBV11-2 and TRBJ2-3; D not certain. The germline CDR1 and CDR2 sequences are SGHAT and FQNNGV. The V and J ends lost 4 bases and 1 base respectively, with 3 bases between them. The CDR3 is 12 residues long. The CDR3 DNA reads TGTGCCAGCAGCTCTCGCACAGATACGCAGTATTTT. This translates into CASSSRTDTQYF.

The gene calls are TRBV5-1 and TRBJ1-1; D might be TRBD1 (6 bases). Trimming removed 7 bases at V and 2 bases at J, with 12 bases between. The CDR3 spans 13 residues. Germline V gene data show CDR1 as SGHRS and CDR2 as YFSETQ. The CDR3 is CASGAGGNTEAFF. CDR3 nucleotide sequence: TGCGCCAGCGGTGCCGGGGGCAACACTGAAGCTTTCTTT.

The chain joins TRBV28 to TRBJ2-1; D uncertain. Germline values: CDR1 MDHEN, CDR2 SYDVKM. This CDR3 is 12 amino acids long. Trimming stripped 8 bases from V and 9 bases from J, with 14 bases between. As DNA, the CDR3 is TGTGCCAGCGTGAGGACCCCGCGTGAGCAGTTCTTC. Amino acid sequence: CASVRTPREQFF.

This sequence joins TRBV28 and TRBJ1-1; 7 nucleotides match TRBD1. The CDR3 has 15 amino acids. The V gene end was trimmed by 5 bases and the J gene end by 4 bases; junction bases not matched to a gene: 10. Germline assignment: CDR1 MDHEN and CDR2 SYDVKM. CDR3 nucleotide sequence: TGTGCCAGCAGTCCCCAAGGTAAGGGGGCCACTGAAGCTTTCTTT. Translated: CASSPQGKGATEAFF.

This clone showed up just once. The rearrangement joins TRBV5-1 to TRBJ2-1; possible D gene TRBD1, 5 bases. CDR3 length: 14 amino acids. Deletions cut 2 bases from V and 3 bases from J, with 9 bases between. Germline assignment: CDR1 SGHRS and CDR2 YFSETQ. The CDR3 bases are TGCGCCAGCAGCTTCGGCCAGGGCTACAATGAGCAGTTCTTC. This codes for CASSFGQGYNEQFF.

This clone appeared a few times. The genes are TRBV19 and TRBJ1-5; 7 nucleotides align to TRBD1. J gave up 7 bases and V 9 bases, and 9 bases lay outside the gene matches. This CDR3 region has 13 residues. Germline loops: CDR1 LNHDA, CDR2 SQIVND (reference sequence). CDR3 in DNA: TGTGCCAGCCGGGACAGAGAGGGCCAGCCCCAGCATTTT. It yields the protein CASRDREGQPQHF.

The DNA of the CDR3 is TGTGCCTGGAGTGTGTCACGACGGGGAGAGCAGTTCTTC. The encoded protein is CAWSVSRRGEQFF. The genes are TRBV30 and TRBJ2-1; D possibly corresponds to TRBD2 (5 bases). This CDR3 is built from 13 residues. The V gene's germline CDR1 is GTSNPN and CDR2 SVGIG (reference sequence). Between the trimmed V and J ends, which lost 0 bases and 10 bases, there was a span of 13 bases.

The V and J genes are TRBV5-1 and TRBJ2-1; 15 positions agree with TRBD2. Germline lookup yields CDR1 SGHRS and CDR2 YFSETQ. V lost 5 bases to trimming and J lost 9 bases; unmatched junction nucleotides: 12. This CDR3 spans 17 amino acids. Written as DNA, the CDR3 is TGCGCCAGCAGGGGACTAGCGGGAGGTAAGCCAGGGTCTGAGCAGTTCTTC. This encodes CASRGLAGGKPGSEQFF. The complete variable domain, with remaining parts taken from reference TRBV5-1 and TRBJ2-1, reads KAGVTQTPRYLIKTRGQQVTLSCSPISGHRSVSWYQQTPGQGLQFLFEYFSETQRNKGNFPGRFSGRQFSNSRSEMNVSTLELGDSALYLCASRGLAGGKPGSEQFFGPGTRLTVL.

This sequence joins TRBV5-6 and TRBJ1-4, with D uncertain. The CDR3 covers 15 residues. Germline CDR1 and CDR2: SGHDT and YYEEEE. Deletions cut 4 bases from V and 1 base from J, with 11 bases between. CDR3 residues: CASSAVGLTNEKLFF. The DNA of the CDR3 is TGTGCCAGCAGCGCCGTGGGTTTAACTAATGAAAAACTGTTTTTT.

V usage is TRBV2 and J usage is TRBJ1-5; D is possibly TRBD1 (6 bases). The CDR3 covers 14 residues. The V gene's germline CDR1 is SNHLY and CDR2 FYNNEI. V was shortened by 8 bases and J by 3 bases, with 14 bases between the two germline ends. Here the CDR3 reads CASAVTGTNQPQHF. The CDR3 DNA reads TGTGCCAGCGCCGTTACAGGGACCAATCAGCCCCAGCATTTT.

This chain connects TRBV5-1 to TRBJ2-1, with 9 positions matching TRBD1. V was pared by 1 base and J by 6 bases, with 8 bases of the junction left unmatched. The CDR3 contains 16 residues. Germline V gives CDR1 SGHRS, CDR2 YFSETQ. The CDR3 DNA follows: TGCGCCAGCAGCTTGAATACAGGGGGCAGTCGCAATGAGCAGTTCTTC. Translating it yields CASSLNTGGSRNEQFF.